This TCR beta chain is from a study of blood T cell repertoires in COVID-19. Study summary: The analysed material was cDNA or gDNA that came from T cells, B-cell-depleted T cells, or PBMCs.

Original analysis: For nucleated cells, counts were estimated from reference gene primer amplification. Only in-frame clones appear in the TCRdb table, and some are missing; sequencing was by immunoSEQ multiplex PCR. From that table come the V and J calls and clone size; the DNA was used to work out D and trimming. In the table there are approximately 240,000 clones, more than 70% of which are singletons. The trim removed 5 bases at V and 4 bases at J, leaving 9 bases unmatched. Germline V gives CDR1 LNHDA, CDR2 SQIVND (reference sequence). The CDR3 extends over 15 amino acids. The chain uses TRBV19 and TRBJ1-2; TRBD1 aligns across 8 bases. The TCR was taken from a woman between 40 and 50 years old who had recovered from COVID-19. The sample consisted of peripheral blood. CDR3 in DNA: TGTGCCAGTAGTGTCGGGACAGGAAAACCCTATGGCTACACCTTC. Protein sequence: CASSVGTGKPYGYTF.